A single sample gave rise to the 29 T cell receptor beta chains below, sequenced in a study of blood T cell repertoires in COVID-19. Clones were read by immunoSEQ multiplex PCR, and TCRdb kept only the in-frame ones, dropping some. The profile shows about 190,000 clones, roughly four fifths of them singletons. The sample comprised peripheral blood. These receptors all come from a man aged 45-65 years who had recovered from COVID-19.

The rearrangement links TRBV6-6 to TRBJ2-1; the match to TRBD2 covers 11 bases. The J segment lost 4 bases and the V segment lost 4 bases, leaving 0 bases of the junction unmatched. Germline loops: CDR1 MNHNY, CDR2 SVGAGI (reference sequence). This CDR3 region has 14 residues. CDR3 loop: CASSLAGGYNEQFF. DNA of the CDR3: TGTGCCAGCAGTTTAGCGGGAGGGTACAATGAGCAGTTCTTC.

The V call is TRBV15, the J call TRBJ1-3; 10 bases fit TRBD1. The CDR3 contains 15 residues. The germline V gene encodes CDR1 LNHNV and CDR2 YYDKDF (reference sequence). V trimming: 1 base; J trimming: 8 bases; junction bases outside the gene matches: 5. CDR3 region: CATSRASTGGDTIYF. CDR3 bases: TGTGCCACCAGCAGAGCGTCGACAGGGGGCGACACCATATATTTT.

The rearrangement joins TRBV20-1 to TRBJ2-3; D is undetermined. CDR1 is DFQATT and CDR2 is SNEGSKA in the germline V gene (reference sequence). CDR3 size: 11 residues. Trimming pared 3 bases from V and 5 bases from J, leaving 6 bases between. The CDR3 DNA reads as TGCAGTGCTAGTTTCGGAGATACGCAGTATTTT. Translation: CSASFGDTQYF.

The J gene is TRBJ1-2, the V gene TRBV3-1 (or the pseudogene TRBV3-2), with a possible D match to TRBD1 (5 bases). The CDR3 runs 15 residues. In germline, CDR1 is LGHDT, CDR2 YNNKEL (reference sequence). V was clipped by 2 bases and J by 3 bases, with 13 bases between them. The CDR3 DNA is TGTGCCAGCAGCCAAAGATCCTGGGGGGACTATGGCTACACCTTC. Protein product: CASSQRSWGDYGYTF.

The chain employs TRBV27 and TRBJ1-6, with a possible D match to TRBD1 (5 bases). CDR3 size: 16 residues. Per the germline V gene, CDR1 is MNHEY and CDR2 is SMNVEV (reference sequence). With 3 bases removed from V and 8 bases from J, the gap between germline ends came to 17 bases. The CDR3: CASSFLPGHQYSPLHF. Written as DNA, the CDR3 is TGTGCCAGCAGTTTCCTACCTGGACACCAGTATTCACCCCTCCACTTT.

The chain couples TRBV3-1 (or the pseudogene TRBV3-2) to TRBJ1-4, with no clear D. The CDR3 covers 14 residues. V shed 4 bases and J shed 0 bases, with 6 bases lying between them. Germline V CDR1 and CDR2: LGHDT, YNNKEL (reference sequence). The CDR3 loop is CASSPTATNEKLFF. The CDR3 bases are TGTGCCAGCAGCCCGACTGCAACTAATGAAAAACTGTTTTTT.

A few counts support this clone. V is TRBV27 and J is TRBJ2-5; 10 nucleotides line up with TRBD1. Trimming took 0 bases from V and 5 from J; bases not matched to a gene: 12. Per the germline V gene, CDR1 is MNHEY and CDR2 is SMNVEV (reference sequence). This CDR3 has 18 amino acids. CDR3 sequence (DNA): TGTGCCAGCAGTTTATCGTTCGTGGGAGACAGGGGGCTTGAGACCCAGTACTTC. This codes for CASSLSFVGDRGLETQYF.

The rearrangement links TRBV19 to TRBJ1-2, with 9 bases lining up with TRBD1. CDR1 is LNHDA, CDR2 SQIVND, per germline (reference sequence). The trim removed 10 bases at V and 1 base at J, leaving 16 bases unmatched. The CDR3 is made up of 17 amino acids. The CDR3 protein is CATDPGQGNSVNYGYTF. The CDR3 DNA reads TGTGCCACAGATCCGGGACAGGGAAATAGTGTTAACTATGGCTACACCTTC.

This clone was seen just once. The V call is TRBV30, the J call TRBJ1-3; D call uncertain. The CDR3 is 13 residues long. The germline CDR1 and CDR2 sequences are GTSNPN and SVGIG (reference sequence). V lost 0 bases and J lost 0, with 3 bases in between. This CDR3 reads CAWSVNSGNTIYF. CDR3 sequence (DNA): TGTGCCTGGAGTGTTAACTCTGGAAACACCATATATTTT.

The chain links TRBV19 to TRBJ1-2; D is possibly TRBD1 (5 bases). CDR1 LNHDA and CDR2 SQIVND come from the germline V gene (reference sequence). The V end was cut by 4 bases, the J end by 8 bases, with 14 bases between. The CDR3 contains 13 residues. The CDR3 coding sequence is TGTGCCAGTAGTACAACAGGATTTGAGGGCTACACCTTC. It translates to CASSTTGFEGYTF.

The chain combines TRBV19 with TRBJ2-2, with D perhaps TRBD2 (6 bases). CDR1 and CDR2 from the germline V gene are LNHDA and SQIVND (reference sequence). Trimming pared 4 bases from V and 9 bases from J, leaving 12 bases between. The CDR3 runs to 13 residues. The CDR3 nucleotides read TGTGCCAGTAGTAGGGGACTCGCGCGGGAGCTGTTTTTT. It codes for CASSRGLARELFF.

The chain couples TRBV4-1 to TRBJ1-1; D uncertain. Germline V gene data show CDR1 as MGHRA and CDR2 as YSYEKL. Trimming left V 0 bases short and J 4 bases short, with 12 bases between. The CDR3 is 15 amino acids. CDR3 coding DNA: TGCGCCAGCAGCCAAGATGTGCGACTGAGCACTGAAGCTTTCTTT. This sequence encodes CASSQDVRLSTEAFF.

This clone was recorded a few times. The chain recombines TRBV28 with TRBJ1-1; 7 nucleotides agree with TRBD1. With V trimmed by 4 bases and J by 6 bases, 5 bases remained unmatched. Per the germline V gene, CDR1 is MDHEN and CDR2 is SYDVKM. This CDR3 is built from 13 residues. The CDR3 here is CASSSPQGAEAFF. For the CDR3, the DNA is TGTGCCAGCAGTTCTCCGCAGGGGGCTGAAGCTTTCTTT.

The V gene is TRBV19, the J gene TRBJ1-1; D is possibly TRBD1 (6 bases). The CDR3 has 13 amino acids. Deletions cut 1 base from V and 4 bases from J, with 7 bases between. The germline CDR1 and CDR2 sequences are LNHDA and SQIVND (reference sequence). The CDR3 here is CASSIVGGTEAFF. The CDR3 DNA reads TGTGCCAGTAGTATAGTAGGGGGCACTGAAGCTTTCTTT.

This clone was counted only a few times. Here the CDR3 DNA reads TGTGCCAGCAGCTTAGAGAGCGGGAGGGGTCATGAGCAGTTCTTC. It encodes CASSLESGRGHEQFF. The V gene is TRBV13, the J gene TRBJ2-1; 10 bases match TRBD2. This CDR3 is built from 15 residues. The V segment lost 1 base and the J segment 8 bases; nucleotides outside the gene matches: 5. The germline V gene has CDR1 PRHDT and CDR2 FYEKMQ (reference sequence).

This chain uses TRBV3-1 (or the pseudogene TRBV3-2) with TRBJ2-5; no reliable D call. The V and J ends lost 1 base and 4 bases respectively, with 13 bases between them. The CDR3 covers 15 residues. Germline V gene sequence: CDR1 LGHDT, CDR2 YNNKEL (reference sequence). The CDR3 sequence is CASSQGVTRGETQYF. CDR3 DNA: TGTGCCAGCAGCCAAGGGGTCACACGAGGAGAGACCCAGTACTTC.

This sequence joins TRBV11-2 and TRBJ2-7; TRBD1 matches at 8 bases. Germline CDR1 and CDR2: SGHAT and FQNNGV. The CDR3 contains 14 residues. V lost 5 bases and J lost 3; bases outside the gene matches: 6. CDR3 loop: CASSETGTGYEQYF. The DNA for the CDR3 is TGTGCCAGCAGCGAGACCGGGACAGGCTACGAGCAGTACTTC.

The V gene is TRBV10-3, the J gene TRBJ2-2, with TRBD1 matching 8 bases. There are 14 residues in the CDR3. Losses at the gene ends were 7 bases for V and 3 bases for J; bases not matched to a gene: 4. Germline loops: CDR1 ENHRY, CDR2 SYGVKD. The DNA for the CDR3 is TGTGCCATCACCCCGGGACAGGACACCGGGGAGCTGTTTTTT. This encodes CAITPGQDTGELFF.

CDR3 sequence: CASSERGNTGELFF. The CDR3 bases are TGTGCCAGCAGTGAACGGGGGAACACCGGGGAGCTGTTTTTT. The rearrangement links TRBV6-4 to TRBJ2-2, with D perhaps TRBD2 (5 bases). CDR3 size: 14 residues. Germline assignment: CDR1 MRHNA and CDR2 SNTAGT. V was cut by 3 bases and J by 1 base, with 6 bases left in between.

The chain is built from TRBV3-1 (or the pseudogene TRBV3-2) and TRBJ1-3; possibly TRBD1 for D (6 bases). CDR3 size: 16 residues. The V and J ends lost 3 bases and 0 bases respectively, with 12 bases between them. Per the germline V gene, CDR1 is LGHDT and CDR2 is YNNKEL (reference sequence). CDR3 amino acids: CASSHITGLSGNTIYF. CDR3 in DNA: TGTGCCAGCAGCCATATAACAGGGCTCTCTGGAAACACCATATATTTT.

A few counts support this clone. The V gene is TRBV7-3, the J gene TRBJ2-2, with 7 bases matching TRBD1. Germline V CDR1 and CDR2: SGHTA, FQGTGA. The CDR3 runs 16 residues. Trimming at V came to 5 bases and at J to 0 bases, leaving 6 bases not matched to a gene. CDR3 sequence: CASSTAGTANTGELFF. The CDR3, as DNA: TGTGCCAGCAGCACCGCCGGGACAGCGAACACCGGGGAGCTGTTTTTT. The whole variable domain, filled in from reference TRBV7-3 and TRBJ2-2, reads GAGVSQTPSNKVTEKGKYVELRCDPISGHTALYWYRQSLGQGPEFLIYFQGTGAADDSGLPNDRFFAVRPEGSVSTLKIQRTERGDSAVYLCASSTAGTANTGELFFGEGSRLTVL.

This clone was detected only once. The chain couples TRBV7-2 to TRBJ2-4, with a possible D match to TRBD2 (5 bases). CDR1 SGHTA and CDR2 FQGNSA come from the germline V gene. This CDR3 contains 13 residues. V was cut by 6 bases and J by 8 bases, with 14 bases left in between. The CDR3 sequence is CASSFRNGDIQYF. The CDR3 DNA sequence: TGTGCCAGCAGTTTCCGAAACGGGGACATTCAGTACTTC.

V usage is TRBV4-1 and J usage is TRBJ2-7; the match to TRBD2 covers 8 bases. Looked up from germline, CDR1 is MGHRA and CDR2 is YSYEKL. CDR3 length: 13 residues. The ends lost 4 bases at V and 6 bases at J; junction bases unmatched: 5. The chain's CDR3 is CASSLRLALEQYF. The CDR3 DNA follows: TGCGCCAGCAGCCTAAGACTAGCGCTCGAGCAGTACTTC.

The rearrangement uses TRBV30 and TRBJ2-1; a possible D gene is TRBD2 (5 bases). The CDR3 has 14 residues. Germline V lookup: CDR1 GTSNPN, CDR2 SVGIG (reference sequence). Trimming stripped 3 bases from V and 7 bases from J, with 16 bases between. The CDR3 DNA is TGTGCCTGGAGGGCTGAACGGGATTCAAATGAGCAGTTCTTC. As protein: CAWRAERDSNEQFF.

The rearrangement links TRBV29-1 to TRBJ2-2, with TRBD2 identical over 14 bases. Trimming removed 4 bases from V and 5 bases from J; junction bases left unmatched: 6. This CDR3 has 16 residues. Germline V gene lookup returns CDR1 SQVTM and CDR2 ANQGSEA. The CDR3 here is CSVVGLAGVGTGELFF. CDR3 sequence (DNA): TGCAGCGTTGTGGGACTAGCGGGAGTGGGAACCGGGGAGCTGTTTTTT.

The rearrangement links TRBV4-2 to TRBJ2-2, with TRBD2 identical over 12 bases. The CDR3 extends over 18 amino acids. Looked up from germline, CDR1 is LGHNA and CDR2 is YNFKEQ. V was pared by 3 bases and J by 0 bases, with 5 bases of the junction left unmatched. The CDR3 loop is CASSHNPSGRANTGELFF. CDR3 bases: TGTGCCAGCAGCCATAATCCTAGCGGGAGGGCGAACACCGGGGAGCTGTTTTTT.

The CDR3: CASSVGSSSGNTIYF. The CDR3 DNA sequence: TGTGCCAGCAGCGTAGGTAGTTCTTCTGGAAACACCATATATTTT. The rearrangement joins TRBV9 to TRBJ1-3; D is unclear. Trimming left V 0 bases short and J 1 base short, with 8 bases between. The CDR3 has 15 residues. Germline loops: CDR1 SGDLS, CDR2 YYNGEE.

This sequence joins TRBV7-2 and TRBJ2-1; 7 bases map to TRBD2. The V gene end was trimmed by 2 bases and the J gene end by 6 bases; junction bases not matched to a gene: 10. The CDR3 covers 16 residues. The germline gives CDR1 SGHTA, CDR2 FQGNSA. The DNA for the CDR3 is TGTGCCAGCAGCTTATCACAGGCGGGACTATCCAATGAGCAGTTCTTC. This encodes CASSLSQAGLSNEQFF.

The count of this clone is one. J is TRBJ2-1 and V is TRBV14, with unresolved D. Trimming cost V 3 bases and J 9 bases, with 6 bases left between them. This CDR3 comprises 11 residues. In germline, CDR1 is SGHDN, CDR2 FVKESK. This CDR3 is CASSHLSEQFF. CDR3 bases: TGTGCCAGCAGCCACTTGAGTGAGCAGTTCTTC.